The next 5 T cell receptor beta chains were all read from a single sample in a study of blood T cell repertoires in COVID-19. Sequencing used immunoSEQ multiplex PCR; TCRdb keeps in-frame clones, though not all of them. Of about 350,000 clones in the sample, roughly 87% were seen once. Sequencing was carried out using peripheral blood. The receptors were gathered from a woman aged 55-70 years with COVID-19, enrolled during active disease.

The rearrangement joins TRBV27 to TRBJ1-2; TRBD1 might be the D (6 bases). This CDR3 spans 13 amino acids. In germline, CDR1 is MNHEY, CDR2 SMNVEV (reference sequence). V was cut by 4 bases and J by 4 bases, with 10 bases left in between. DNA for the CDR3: TGTGCCAGCAGTTCCACAGGGTCCTATGGCTACACCTTC. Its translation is CASSSTGSYGYTF.

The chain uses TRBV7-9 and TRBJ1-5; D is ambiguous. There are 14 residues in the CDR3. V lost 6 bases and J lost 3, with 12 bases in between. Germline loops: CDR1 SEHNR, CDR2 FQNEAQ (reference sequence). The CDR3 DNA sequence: TGTGCCAGCAGTAGTTCGGGTTCCAATCAGCCCCAGCATTTT. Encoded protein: CASSSSGSNQPQHF.

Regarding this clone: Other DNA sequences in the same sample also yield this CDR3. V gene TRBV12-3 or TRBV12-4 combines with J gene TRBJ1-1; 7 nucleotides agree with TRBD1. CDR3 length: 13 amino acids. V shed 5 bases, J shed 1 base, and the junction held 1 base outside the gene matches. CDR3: CASSRDRNTEAFF. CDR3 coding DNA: TGTGCCAGCAGTAGGGACAGGAACACTGAAGCTTTCTTT.

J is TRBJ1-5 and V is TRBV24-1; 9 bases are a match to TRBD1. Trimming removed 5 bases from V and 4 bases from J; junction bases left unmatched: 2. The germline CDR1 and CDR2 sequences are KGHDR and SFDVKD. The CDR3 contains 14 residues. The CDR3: CATSVGQGNQPQHF. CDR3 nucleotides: TGTGCCACCAGTGTAGGACAGGGGAATCAGCCCCAGCATTTT.

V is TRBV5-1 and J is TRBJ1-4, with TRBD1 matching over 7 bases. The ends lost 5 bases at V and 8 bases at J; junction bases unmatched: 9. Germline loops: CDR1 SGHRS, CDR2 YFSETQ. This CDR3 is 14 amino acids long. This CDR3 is CASRNRDRGEKLFF. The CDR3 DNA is TGCGCCAGCAGGAACCGGGACAGAGGCGAAAAACTGTTTTTT.